This T cell receptor (beta chain) appears in the sequencing data of a study of shared clonotypes between healthy human individuals. Germline V CDR1 and CDR2: LNHDA, SQIVND (reference sequence). The CDR3 is 19 amino acids. V lost 4 bases to trimming and J lost 3 bases, with 25 bases between them. Data came from immunoSEQ multiplex PCR; TCRdb stores just in-frame clones and leaves some out. The top ten hold around 0.45% of the sample, which has about 1.5 million clones, roughly 98% seen once. The TCR sequence derives from a man aged 30 to 45 in good health. This chain joins TRBV19 and TRBJ2-1, with D possibly TRBD1 on 5 matching bases. The sample consisted of naive CD4+ T cells sorted from blood. Subset specified: CD45RA+ positively selected. CDR3 protein: CASSTSPTLDSSFYNEQFF. The DNA of the CDR3 is TGTGCCAGTAGTACCTCCCCTACTTTAGACAGCAGTTTCTACAATGAGCAGTTCTTC. The variable domain in full, with the rest retrieved from reference TRBV19 and TRBJ2-1, is DGGITQSPKYLFRKEGQNVTLSCEQNLNHDAMYWYRQDPGQGLRLIYYSQIVNDFQKGDIAEGYSVSREKKESFPLTVTSAQKNPTAFYLCASSTSPTLDSSFYNEQFFGPGTRLTVL.